The rows below give T cell receptor beta chains drawn from one sample of a study of T cell responses to AZD1222 COVID-19 vaccine. Sequencing used immunoSEQ multiplex PCR; TCRdb keeps in-frame clones, though not all of them. The data show 110,000 to 150,000 clones, with roughly 85% seen just once and approximately 8% held by the top ten. Sequenced material: peripheral blood, taken on day 0 of AZD1222 vaccination. These receptors all stem from an adult in good health. Both conserved end residues are part of each CDR3. D genes are given only for firm matches. A clone size is listed for some rows: how often the clone was seen (once, few, many), or a class if it is expanded.

clone_size,j_call,v_call,d_call,cdr3_nt,cdr3_aa
-,TRBJ2-1,TRBV27,-,TGTGCCAGCAGGTGGAGTGGGGAAAGGTACAATGAGCAGTTCTTC,CASRWSGERYNEQFF
-,TRBJ2-2,TRBV25-1,-,TGTGCCAGCAGTGGTCGTCGCGGGGAGCTGTTTTTT,CASSGRRGELFF
-,TRBJ2-3,TRBV10-3,-,TGTGCCATCAACCTCAATCCTAGCACAGATACGCAGTATTTT,CAINLNPSTDTQYF
-,TRBJ1-1,TRBV5-1,TRBD1,TGCGCCAGCAGATATACAGGGGGTCAAACCGAAGCTTTCTTT,CASRYTGGQTEAFF
-,TRBJ1-1,TRBV3-1/TRBV3-2,-,TGTGCCAGCAGCCAAGCCAATATAGAAGCTTTCTTT,CASSQANIEAFF
-,TRBJ2-3,TRBV10-2,TRBD2,TGCGCCAGCAGAGTAGCGGGGGCTAGCACAGATACGCAGTATTTT,CASRVAGASTDTQYF
-,TRBJ2-3,TRBV28,-,TGTGCCAGCAGTTTAGGGGGAGCTGGGACAGATACGCAGTATTTT,CASSLGGAGTDTQYF
-,TRBJ2-7,TRBV27,TRBD1,TGTGCCAGCAGTATGACGGGACAGGTCTACGAGCAGTACTTC,CASSMTGQVYEQYF
-,TRBJ1-2,TRBV2,-,TGTGCCAGCAGTGAAGCGCTAGGTCTAGGCTACACCTTC,CASSEALGLGYTF
-,TRBJ2-1,TRBV27,-,TGTGCCAGCAGTTTCTTACAGTCCGCCTACAATGAGCAGTTCTTC,CASSFLQSAYNEQFF
few,TRBJ2-7,TRBV11-2,-,TGTGCCAGCAGCTTAGCCGACTACGAGCAGTACTTC,CASSLADYEQYF
-,TRBJ2-5,TRBV7-2,-,TGTGCCAGCAGCTTAGAGTGGGCAAAAGAGACCCAGTACTTC,CASSLEWAKETQYF
-,TRBJ1-5,TRBV6-2/TRBV6-3,TRBD1,TGTGCCAGCAGTGGGACAGGGAGTCAGCCCCAGCATTTT,CASSGTGSQPQHF
few,TRBJ1-1,TRBV7-2,-,TGTGCCAGCAGCCCCTTCACTGAAGCTTTCTTT,CASSPFTEAFF
-,TRBJ2-5,TRBV6-5,TRBD1,TGTGCCAGCACCCGAACAGGGGGCAGAGAGACCCAGTACTTC,CASTRTGGRETQYF
-,TRBJ1-4,TRBV19,TRBD1,TGTGCCAGTGGGACAGGGAACGAAAAACTGTTTTTT,CASGTGNEKLFF
-,TRBJ1-2,TRBV27,TRBD1,TGTGCCAGCAGTACCTTCCAGACAGGGTTTTATGGCTACACCTTC,CASSTFQTGFYGYTF
-,TRBJ2-2,TRBV7-9,TRBD2,TGTGCCAGCAGAATCGATGGTCCGGGGGGGTCCAACACCGGGGAGCTGTTTTTT,CASRIDGPGGSNTGELFF
few,TRBJ2-5,TRBV19,TRBD2,TGTGCCAGTAGTCCGAGCGGGGGTTACCAAGAGACCCAGTACTTC,CASSPSGGYQETQYF
-,TRBJ1-1,TRBV2,-,TGTGCCAGCAGTGAAGTGGGACAAGGGCTGGTCACTGAAGCTTTCTTT,CASSEVGQGLVTEAFF
once,TRBJ1-1,TRBV11-3,-,TGTGCCAGCAGCCCTGGAGGGGGGAGCACTGAAGCTTTCTTT,CASSPGGGSTEAFF
-,TRBJ2-1,TRBV20-1,-,TGCAGTCTTTGGGGCAATGAGCAGTTCTTC,CSLWGNEQFF
-,TRBJ1-2,TRBV29-1,-,TGCAGCGTTCGCGGATTGGGTCAGGGAGCCGAGACTTTCTATGGCTACACCTTC,CSVRGLGQGAETFYGYTF
-,TRBJ1-1,TRBV12-5,-,TGTGCTAGTGGTTTGGTGGGGACTGAAGCTTTCTTT,CASGLVGTEAFF
-,TRBJ1-2,TRBV18,-,TGTGCCAGCTCAGCACGCAGTGGCTACACCTTC,CASSARSGYTF
-,TRBJ2-7,TRBV15,TRBD2,TGTGCCACCCGGTCGGGCAGCGGGGGCTACGAGCAGTACTTC,CATRSGSGGYEQYF
-,TRBJ1-4,TRBV13,-,TGTGCCAGCAGCTTTAAATCCTCATATCGGGGTGAAAAACTGTTTTTT,CASSFKSSYRGEKLFF
-,TRBJ2-1,TRBV27,TRBD2,TGTGCCAGCAGTAGGGGGACTAGCGGACACAATGAGCAGTTCTTC,CASSRGTSGHNEQFF
-,TRBJ1-1,TRBV18,-,TGTGCCAGCTCAGGAACGGAGGGGAACACTGAAGCTTTCTTT,CASSGTEGNTEAFF
-,TRBJ2-6,TRBV3-1/TRBV3-2,-,TGTGCCAGCAGCCAGGGACTTAAAAGCTCTGGGGCCAACGTCCTGACTTTC,CASSQGLKSSGANVLTF
-,TRBJ1-1,TRBV6-5,-,TGTGCCAGCCGACAGAGGGGAGGCACTGAAGCTTTCTTT,CASRQRGGTEAFF
-,TRBJ1-1,TRBV10-3,-,TGTGCCATCAAGACCCGGACAGACGACACTGAAGCTTTCTTT,CAIKTRTDDTEAFF
-,TRBJ2-7,TRBV30,TRBD1,TGTGCCTGGAGTCCCAACCAGGCAGGGGGCCTCTACGAGCAGTACTTC,CAWSPNQAGGLYEQYF
-,TRBJ2-5,TRBV2,TRBD2,TGTGCCAGCTTAAAGGGACTAGCGGCGGAAGAGACCCAGTACTTC,CASLKGLAAEETQYF
few,TRBJ1-2,TRBV5-4,-,TGTGCCAGCAGCTTGGATAGTACTTGGAACTATGGCTACACCTTC,CASSLDSTWNYGYTF
-,TRBJ1-1,TRBV11-2,-,TGTGCCAGCAGCTTACTTGGCAGGGCTGAAGCTTTCTTT,CASSLLGRAEAFF
few,TRBJ2-7,TRBV4-2,-,TGTGCCAGCAGCCAAGATCCATACCTCCCGGTAGAGGAGTACGAGCAGTACTTC,CASSQDPYLPVEEYEQYF